These 8 T cell receptor beta chains originate from one sample sequenced in a study of cytomegalovirus exposure and HLA in healthy donors. Use of 60 Vbeta and 13 Jbeta primers characterized the PCR. Using immunoSEQ multiplex PCR, the repertoire was profiled, and TCRdb retains in-frame clones only, with some absent. Of over 150,000 clones in the sample, 84% were seen once. The sequenced material came from PBMCs. These receptors all stem from a man aged 18 to 29 in good health and CMV-seronegative.

The chain recombines TRBV6-5 with TRBJ2-1; 10 bases agree with TRBD2. The CDR3 consists of 16 residues. The germline gives CDR1 MNHEY, CDR2 SVGAGI. Trimming at V came to 0 bases and at J to 9 bases, leaving 8 bases not matched to a gene. The CDR3: CASSYSSLAGVGEQFF. In DNA form, the CDR3 reads TGTGCCAGCAGTTACTCGAGCCTAGCGGGAGTGGGTGAGCAGTTCTTC.

The rearrangement uses TRBV30 and TRBJ2-3; TRBD2 agrees at 10 bases. The CDR3 consists of 12 residues. The germline gives CDR1 GTSNPN, CDR2 SVGIG (reference sequence). The junction had 3 bases not matched to a gene; V was cut back by 7 bases and J by 5 bases. The CDR3 nucleotides read TGTGCCTTAGCGGGAGGCCTAGATACGCAGTATTTT. It codes for CALAGGLDTQYF.

This chain links TRBV4-1 with TRBJ1-2, with 11 positions matching TRBD1. Germline loops: CDR1 MGHRA, CDR2 YSYEKL. CDR3 length: 15 residues. V trimming: 2 bases; J trimming: 7 bases; junction bases outside the gene matches: 6. The CDR3 spells CASSQPGQGASGYTF. DNA for the CDR3: TGCGCCAGCAGCCAACCTGGACAGGGGGCTAGTGGCTACACCTTC.

This rearrangement joins TRBV11-3 to TRBJ2-5; D uncertain. Near its end, the DNA agrees better with TRBJ2-7, so the J call may be wrong. Germline loops: CDR1 SGHNT, CDR2 YENEEA. CDR3 length equals 14 residues. The CDR3 DNA is TGTGCCAGCAGCTTAAACGAACTCTCCTACGAGCAGTACTTC. It yields the protein CASSLNELSYEQYF.

This clone was recorded once. The V and J genes are TRBV5-1 and TRBJ2-5, with no clear D. The V end was cut by 5 bases, the J end by 1 base, with 12 bases between. The CDR3 runs to 14 residues. Germline CDR1 reads SGHRS; CDR2 reads YFSETQ. This CDR3 is CASRPQTTQETQYF. CDR3 sequence (DNA): TGCGCCAGCAGACCACAAACCACCCAAGAGACCCAGTACTTC.

The J gene is TRBJ2-7, the V gene TRBV20-1; 7 nucleotides agree with TRBD2. The CDR3 spans 11 residues. CDR1 and CDR2 from the germline V gene are DFQATT and SNEGSKA (reference sequence). The junction had 6 bases not matched to a gene; V was cut back by 7 bases and J by 6 bases. The CDR3 loop reads CSGWGGSEQYF. Here the CDR3 DNA reads TGCAGTGGCTGGGGGGGTTCCGAGCAGTACTTC.

The rearrangement joins TRBV7-6 to TRBJ2-7; 7 bases are shared with TRBD1. Germline loops: CDR1 SGHVS, CDR2 FNYEAQ. The CDR3 covers 15 residues. V lost 5 bases, J lost 3 bases, and 10 bases stayed unmatched. This chain's CDR3 is CASSERPGQIYEQYF. The CDR3 DNA follows: TGTGCCAGCAGCGAACGACCGGGACAGATCTACGAGCAGTACTTC.

The gene calls are TRBV5-1 and TRBJ2-1; the match to TRBD2 covers 7 bases. The CDR3 is 14 residues long. Germline assignment: CDR1 SGHRS and CDR2 YFSETQ. The V segment lost 4 bases and the J segment 2 bases; nucleotides outside the gene matches: 3. The CDR3 sequence is CASSGLGTYNEQFF. Here the CDR3 DNA reads TGCGCCAGCAGCGGACTAGGCACCTACAATGAGCAGTTCTTC.